The present TCR beta chain was sequenced within a study of T-cell reconstitution after alpha-beta-depleted transplantation in children. This clonotype was seen repeatedly, ten times or more. Trimming pared 3 bases from V and 3 bases from J, leaving 12 bases between. Germline CDR1 is SGHAT and CDR2 is FQNNGV. CDR3 length: 16 residues. For TCRbeta, the library was prepared with unique molecular identifiers. TCRdb itself ran the PCR reads through MiXCR, one entry per CDR3 protein. The table includes some 240,000 distinct CDR3 sequences, over 9.5% detected once. The sample in question was PBMCs from the stem cell graft donor, obtained from the stem cell graft. This receptor was taken from a human donor who donated a stem cell graft to a child with SCID. This chain connects TRBV11-2 to TRBJ2-6, with a tentative D call TRBD1 (5 bases). CDR3 nucleotides: TGTGCCAGCAGCTTTCTCAGGGTAGTTGGGGCCAACGTCCTGACTTTC. This sequence encodes CASSFLRVVGANVLTF.